The rows below give T cell receptor beta chains drawn from one sample of a study of identical twins. Each CDR3 protein is one row after TCRdb ran MiXCR on the 5' RACE reads. The data hold 250,000 or so distinct CDR3 sequences, with over 9.5% observed a single time. The data were also submitted as part of a second study, on yellow fever vaccine responses in identical twins.

The sample comprised memory (CD45RO+) T cells sorted from blood. The receptors were gathered from a woman between 18 and 30 years old in good health. Both conserved end residues are part of each CDR3. The D gene is left open where the match is weak. The listing skips clone size in some rows; elsewhere it reads once, few, many or a size class.

j_call | clone_size | cdr3_length | v_call | d_call | cdr3_nt | cdr3_aa
TRBJ2-7 | few | 16 | TRBV6-5 | - | TGTGCCAGCAGTTTGGGACAGCCTAGCGAATACTACGAGCAGTACTTC | CASSLGQPSEYYEQYF
TRBJ2-3 | few | 16 | TRBV24-1 | - | TGTGCCACCAGTGATTTTACAACAGCTAGCACAGATACGCAGTATTTT | CATSDFTTASTDTQYF
TRBJ1-5 | few | 16 | TRBV19 | - | TGTGCCAGTAGTGGGCGGACAGCGTCCTTAAATCAGCCCCAGCATTTT | CASSGRTASLNQPQHF
TRBJ2-1 | many | 12 | TRBV11-2 | - | TGTGCCAGCAGCTTAGCCTCGGAAGAGCAGTTCTTC | CASSLASEEQFF
TRBJ2-1 | few | 14 | TRBV6-2/TRBV6-3 | TRBD2 | TGTGCCAGCAGTCCCCGGGACTATGGGAATGAGCAGTTCTTC | CASSPRDYGNEQFF
TRBJ2-7 | - | 13 | TRBV20-1 | - | TGCAGTGCTAGAGAATCGCCTACAGGGATTGAGTACTTC | CSARESPTGIEYF
TRBJ1-5 | few | 14 | TRBV20-1 | TRBD1 | TGCAGTGCCACGGACAGGGGGACTAATCAGCCCCAGCATTTT | CSATDRGTNQPQHF
TRBJ2-1 | few | 15 | TRBV6-1 | - | TGTGCCAGCAGGGCGGACGGAAGCTCCTACAATGAGCAGTTCTTC | CASRADGSSYNEQFF
TRBJ2-1 | - | 13 | TRBV5-1 | - | TGCGCCAGCAGCTTGTCAGGGGACGGAGAGCAGTTCTTC | CASSLSGDGEQFF
TRBJ2-5 | few | 14 | TRBV6-1 | - | TGTGCCAGCACAGGGACGGCCAACCAAGAGACCCAGTACTTC | CASTGTANQETQYF
TRBJ2-7 | many | 13 | TRBV29-1 | TRBD2 | TGCAGCATTCCGAGCGGGAGGGCCTACGAGCAGTACTTC | CSIPSGRAYEQYF
TRBJ1-5 | - | 16 | TRBV7-2 | - | TGTGCCAGCAGCGGAGGGGCAGGCGCCGGCAATCAGCCCCAGCATTTT | CASSGGAGAGNQPQHF
TRBJ2-1 | - | 15 | TRBV11-2 | - | TGTGCCAGCAGCTTAGGGGGACTCAATCGCAATGAGCAGTTCTTC | CASSLGGLNRNEQFF
TRBJ1-4 | - | 13 | TRBV12-3/TRBV12-4 | - | TGTGCCAGCAGTTGGGACGTTGATGAAAAACTGTTTTTT | CASSWDVDEKLFF
TRBJ1-1 | many | 13 | TRBV3-1 | - | TGTGCCAGCAGTAGGGGAAGGAACACTGAAGCTTTCTTT | CASSRGRNTEAFF
TRBJ2-3 | - | 16 | TRBV12-3/TRBV12-4 | TRBD1 | TGTGCCAGCAGCCGGAACACAGGGGGCAGGGCAGATACGCAGTATTTT | CASSRNTGGRADTQYF
TRBJ2-1 | few | 15 | TRBV12-3/TRBV12-4 | - | TGTGCCAGCAGTTTAGGCGGGACGCCCTACAATGAGCAGTTCTTC | CASSLGGTPYNEQFF